Given below is one T cell receptor beta chain in context. Its antigen remains unknown. A multiplex PCR was run with 60 Vbeta primers and 13 Jbeta primers. Original data processing: The authors later counted approximately 80 million unique TCR beta chains, 9.5 million to 11 million of them shared. Using immunoSEQ multiplex PCR, the repertoire was profiled, and TCRdb retains in-frame clones only, with some absent. The DNA gave D and trimming, while V, J and clone size come from that table. The table includes roughly 100,000 clones, around 80% detected once. CDR1 is SGHVS and CDR2 is FQNEAQ in the germline V gene. This CDR3 has 15 amino acids. J was trimmed by 3 bases and V by 1 base; bases with no gene match: 2. These data come from a study of cytomegalovirus exposure and HLA in healthy donors. Study results and limitations: Cytomegalovirus status, reportedly, was diagnosed with high specificity and sensitivity by the classifier.

Sample: PBMCs. The genes are TRBV7-8 and TRBJ2-2, with 7 bases fitting TRBD1. The receptor comes from a man aged 25 to 45 in good health and CMV-seropositive. CDR3 DNA: TGTGCCAGCAGCTTAGGACAGGGTTACACCGGGGAGCTGTTTTTT. Translation: CASSLGQGYTGELFF.